The present TCR beta chain was sequenced within a study of CD4 T cells in relation to SARS-CoV-2 and coronaviruses. General study findings and limits: Crossreactivity was assessed only for spike protein, not other viral proteins.

The CDR3 runs to 17 residues. The V gene lost 4 bases and the J gene lost 4 bases, with 22 bases spanning the gap. The germline gives CDR1 SGDLS, CDR2 YYNGEE. In regard to this clone: Its antigen remains unknown.

Before the COVID-19 pandemic, during about 2010-2019, CD4+ T cells were taken from unexposed donors. The cells were cultured for about 10 days before CD4+ T cells were isolated. Unexposed-donor CD4+ T cells were probed with SARS-CoV-2 S/N and four cold-coronavirus spikes, cells permitting. Generated by immunoSEQ multiplex PCR, the TCRdb table keeps only in-frame clones and is missing some. This sample yields more than 25,000 clones, of which roughly 80% are seen a single time; approximately 22% belongs to the top ten. The chain joins TRBV9 to TRBJ2-3; tentative D call: TRBD2 (5 bases). The sample consisted of CD4+ T cells from PBMCs, cultured in vitro. The clonotype originates from a human donor in good health. Written as DNA, the CDR3 is TGTGCCAGCAGCCCAAATGCGGGTAGACGAAACCCAGATACGCAGTATTTT. The encoded protein is CASSPNAGRRNPDTQYF.